The clone carrying this TCR beta chain has a count of ten or more. What it recognizes is unknown. The sample belongs to a study of Graves' ophthalmopathy and Graves' hyperthyroidism. Study-wide results and caveats: Blood also held most thyroid clonotypes expanded above 0.001 frequency. The model's prediction of ophthalmopathy progression had 70.59% sensitivity and 72% to 75% specificity.

CDR3 length equals 14 residues. Germline CDR1 SGHRS, CDR2 YFSETQ. Trimming removed 0 bases from V and 2 bases from J; junction bases left unmatched: 1. New diagnoses, under 2 months' duration, and ages 18 to 65 characterized the hyperthyroidism patients. Certain patients, namely those with other autoimmune diseases, uncontrolled infections, pregnancy or lactation, were excluded. RNA transcripts yielded amplified TCR beta CDR3 regions. Scientists carried out first-round RT-PCR using HTBI primers and then a second-round multiplex PCR. In TCRdb, the multiplex PCR reads were re-called with MiXCR into one record per CDR3 protein. The repertoire includes some 380,000 distinct CDR3 sequences, less than 20% of them detected once, and approximately 7% sits in the top ten.

Sequenced: peripheral blood. The V gene is TRBV5-1, the J gene TRBJ1-2; 7 bases are shared with TRBD1. The receptor was isolated from a woman under 30 with stable Graves' hyperthyroidism. CDR3 in DNA: TGCGCCAGCAGCTTGGAGGGACAGAACTATGGCTACACCTTC. Protein: CASSLEGQNYGYTF.